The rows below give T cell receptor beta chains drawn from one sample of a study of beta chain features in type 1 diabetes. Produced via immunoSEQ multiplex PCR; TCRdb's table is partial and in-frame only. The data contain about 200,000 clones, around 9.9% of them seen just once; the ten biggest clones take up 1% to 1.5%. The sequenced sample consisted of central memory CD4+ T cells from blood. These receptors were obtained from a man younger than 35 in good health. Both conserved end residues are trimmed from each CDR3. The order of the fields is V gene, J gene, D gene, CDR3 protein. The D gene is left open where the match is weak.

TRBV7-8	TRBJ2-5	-	ASSLATEWETQY
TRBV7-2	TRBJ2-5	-	ASSLEARATQY
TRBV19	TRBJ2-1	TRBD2	ASRPTVAGDFHNEQF
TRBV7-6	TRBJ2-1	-	ASSVYGEQF
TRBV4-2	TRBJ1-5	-	ASSQGSSNQPQH
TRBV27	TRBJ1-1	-	ASSGQSSTEAF
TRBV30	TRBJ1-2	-	AWTRGGYGGYT
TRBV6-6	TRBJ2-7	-	ASRDTGFYEQY
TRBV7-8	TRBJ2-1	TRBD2	ASRGLAELAGNNEQF
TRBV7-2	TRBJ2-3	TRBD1	ASSRDRLETDTQY
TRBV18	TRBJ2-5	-	ASSLAEETQY
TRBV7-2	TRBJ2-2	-	ASSFGGGTGELF
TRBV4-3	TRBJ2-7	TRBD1	ASSQRDYDAGQGEREQY
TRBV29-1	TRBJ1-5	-	SVYQAGGNQPQH
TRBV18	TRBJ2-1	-	ASTRDTGDPEQF
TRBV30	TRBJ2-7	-	AWSALYEQY
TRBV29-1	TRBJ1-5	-	SVLGQGGNQPQH
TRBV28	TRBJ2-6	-	ASSLSPSLSGANVLT
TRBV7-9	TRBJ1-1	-	ASSLATGIRNTEAF
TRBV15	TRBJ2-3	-	ATLPGTSPDTQY
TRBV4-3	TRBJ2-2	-	ASSQEFGPYTGELF
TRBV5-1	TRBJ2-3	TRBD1	ASSLAGGETDTQY
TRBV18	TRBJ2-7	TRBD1	ASSPGQGTYEQY
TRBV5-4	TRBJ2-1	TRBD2	ASSFSGRGNEQF
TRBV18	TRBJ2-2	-	ASSPPTGPGAGELF
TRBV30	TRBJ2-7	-	AWEALAAAEQY
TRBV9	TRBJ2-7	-	ASSARGSYEQY
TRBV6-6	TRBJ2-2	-	ASSYLAGTGELF
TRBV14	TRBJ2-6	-	ASSRNSGANVLT
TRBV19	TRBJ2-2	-	ASSIPGALNTGELF
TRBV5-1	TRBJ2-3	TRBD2	ASGPGGRVTDTQY
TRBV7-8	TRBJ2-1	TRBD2	ASSPKGLAGYNEQF
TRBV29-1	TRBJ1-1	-	SVESGGTEAF
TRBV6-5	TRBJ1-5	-	ASSSTNSNQPQH
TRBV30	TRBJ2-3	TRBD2	AWTSGRMDTQY
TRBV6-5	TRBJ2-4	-	ASSFLREDIQY
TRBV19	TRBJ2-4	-	ASEDSLAKNIQY
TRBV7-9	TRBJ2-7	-	ASTRTDNYEQY
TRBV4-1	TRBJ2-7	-	ASSQEGRWVGEQY
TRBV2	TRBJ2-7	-	ASRTYEQY
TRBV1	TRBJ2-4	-	TSSQDPGLKLAKNIQY
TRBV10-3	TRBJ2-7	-	AISSLDEQY
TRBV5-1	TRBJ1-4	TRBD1	ASGWTGGKEKLF
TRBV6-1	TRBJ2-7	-	ASKPSIQSYEQY
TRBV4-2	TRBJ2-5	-	ASSQVQGIQETQY
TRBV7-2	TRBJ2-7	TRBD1	ASSLESGQAYEQY
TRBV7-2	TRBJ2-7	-	ASSLGTQGYEQY
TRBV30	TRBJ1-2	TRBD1	AWHRSGTANYGYT
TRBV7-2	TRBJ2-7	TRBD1	ASSTTGTGEGEQY
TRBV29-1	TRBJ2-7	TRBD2	SVAPSGGSAYEQY
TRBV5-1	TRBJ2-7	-	ASSKDNTYEQY
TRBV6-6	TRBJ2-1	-	ASSTRGGEQF
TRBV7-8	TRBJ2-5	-	ASSLRYQETQY
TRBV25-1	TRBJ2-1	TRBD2	ASSVGLAANEQF
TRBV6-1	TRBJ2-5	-	ASSESGRETQY
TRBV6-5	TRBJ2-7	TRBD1	ASSYSRQGLEQY
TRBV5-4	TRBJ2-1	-	ASSRQNGNEQF
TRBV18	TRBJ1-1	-	ASSQDMNTEAF
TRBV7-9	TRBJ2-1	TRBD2	ASSSQASGHLDAANEQF